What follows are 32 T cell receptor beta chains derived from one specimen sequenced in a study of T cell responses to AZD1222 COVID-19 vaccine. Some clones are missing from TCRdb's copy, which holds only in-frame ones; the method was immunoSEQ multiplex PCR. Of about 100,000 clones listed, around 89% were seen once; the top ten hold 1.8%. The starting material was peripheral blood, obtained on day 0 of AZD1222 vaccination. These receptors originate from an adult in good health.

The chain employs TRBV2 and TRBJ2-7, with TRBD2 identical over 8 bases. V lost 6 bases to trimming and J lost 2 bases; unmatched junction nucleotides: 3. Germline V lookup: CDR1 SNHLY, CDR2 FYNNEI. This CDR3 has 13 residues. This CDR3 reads CASRWTSTYEQYF. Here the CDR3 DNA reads TGTGCCAGCAGGTGGACTAGCACCTACGAGCAGTACTTC. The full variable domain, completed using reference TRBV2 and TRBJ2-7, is EPEVTQTPSHQVTQMGQEVILRCVPISNHLYFYWYRQILGQKVEFLVSFYNNEISEKSEIFDDQFSVERPDGSNFTLKIRSTKLEDSAMYFCASRWTSTYEQYFGPGTRLTVT.

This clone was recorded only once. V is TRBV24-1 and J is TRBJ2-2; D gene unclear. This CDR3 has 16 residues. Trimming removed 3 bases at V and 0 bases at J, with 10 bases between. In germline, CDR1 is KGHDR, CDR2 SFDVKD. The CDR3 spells CATSDSLFANTGELFF. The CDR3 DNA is TGTGCCACCAGTGATAGTTTATTCGCGAACACCGGGGAGCTGTTTTTT.

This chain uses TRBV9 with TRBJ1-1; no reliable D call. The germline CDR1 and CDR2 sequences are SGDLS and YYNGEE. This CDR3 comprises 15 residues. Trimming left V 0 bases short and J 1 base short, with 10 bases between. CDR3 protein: CASSVGSLRNTEAFF. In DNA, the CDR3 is TGTGCCAGCAGCGTAGGTTCCCTACGGAACACTGAAGCTTTCTTT.

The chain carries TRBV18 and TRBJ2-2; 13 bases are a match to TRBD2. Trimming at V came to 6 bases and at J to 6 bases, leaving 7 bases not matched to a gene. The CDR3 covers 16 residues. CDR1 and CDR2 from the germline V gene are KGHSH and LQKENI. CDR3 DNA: TGTGCCAGCTCTCTTCGGACTAGCGGGAGTGCCGGGGAGCTGTTTTTT. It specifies CASSLRTSGSAGELFF.

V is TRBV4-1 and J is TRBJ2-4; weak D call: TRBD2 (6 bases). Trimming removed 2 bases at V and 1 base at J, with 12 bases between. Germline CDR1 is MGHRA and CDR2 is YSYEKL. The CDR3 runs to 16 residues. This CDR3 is CASSQIYREAKNIQYF. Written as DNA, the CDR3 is TGCGCCAGCAGCCAAATCTACCGGGAGGCCAAAAACATTCAGTACTTC.

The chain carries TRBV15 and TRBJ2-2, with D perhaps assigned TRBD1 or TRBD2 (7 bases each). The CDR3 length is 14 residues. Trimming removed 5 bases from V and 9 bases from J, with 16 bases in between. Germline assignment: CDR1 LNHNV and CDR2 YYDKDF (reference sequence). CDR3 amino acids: CATSPTGDYRELFF. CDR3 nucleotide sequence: TGTGCCACCAGCCCAACAGGGGACTACCGGGAGCTGTTTTTT.

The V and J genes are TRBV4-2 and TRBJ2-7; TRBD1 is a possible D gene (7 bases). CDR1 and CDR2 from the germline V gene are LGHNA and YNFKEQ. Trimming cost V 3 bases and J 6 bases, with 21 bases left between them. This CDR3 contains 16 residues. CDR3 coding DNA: TGTGCCAGCAGCCAGGAAAACCAACAGGGGAGGTCCGAGCAGTACTTC. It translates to CASSQENQQGRSEQYF.

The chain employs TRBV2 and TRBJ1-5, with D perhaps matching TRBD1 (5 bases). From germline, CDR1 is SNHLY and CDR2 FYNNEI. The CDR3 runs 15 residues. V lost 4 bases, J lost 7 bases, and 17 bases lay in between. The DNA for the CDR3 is TGTGCCAGCAGTGTAGGGCCCCAGGGTATGCAGCCCCAGCATTTT. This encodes CASSVGPQGMQPQHF. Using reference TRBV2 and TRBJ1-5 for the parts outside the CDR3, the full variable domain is EPEVTQTPSHQVTQMGQEVILRCVPISNHLYFYWYRQILGQKVEFLVSFYNNEISEKSEIFDDQFSVERPDGSNFTLKIRSTKLEDSAMYFCASSVGPQGMQPQHFGDGTRLSIL.

The CDR3 nucleotides read TGTGCCAGCAGCTTAACGGACGTCGGGCGGGAGACCCAGTACTTC. Amino acids: CASSLTDVGRETQYF. This rearrangement joins TRBV7-8 to TRBJ2-5; D is ambiguous. In germline, CDR1 is SGHVS, CDR2 FQNEAQ. Trimming removed 2 bases from V and 5 bases from J, with 15 bases in between. The CDR3 has 15 amino acids.

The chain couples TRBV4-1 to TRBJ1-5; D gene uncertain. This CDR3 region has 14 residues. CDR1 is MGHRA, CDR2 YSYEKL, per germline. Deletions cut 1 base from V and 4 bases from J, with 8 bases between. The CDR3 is CASSQVAGNQPQHF. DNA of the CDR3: TGCGCCAGCAGCCAAGTTGCGGGAAATCAGCCCCAGCATTTT.

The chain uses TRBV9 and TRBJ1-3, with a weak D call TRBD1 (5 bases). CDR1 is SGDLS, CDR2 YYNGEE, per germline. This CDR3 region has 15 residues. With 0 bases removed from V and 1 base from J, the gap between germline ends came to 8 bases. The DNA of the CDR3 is TGTGCCAGCAGCGTAGGGGGGGTTTCTGGAAACACCATATATTTT. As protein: CASSVGGVSGNTIYF.

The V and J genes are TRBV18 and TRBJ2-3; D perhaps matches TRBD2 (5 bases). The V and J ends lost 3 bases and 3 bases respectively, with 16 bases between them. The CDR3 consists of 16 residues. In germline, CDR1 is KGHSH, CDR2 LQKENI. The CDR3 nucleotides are TGTGCCAGCTCACCTAGCGTAAATTTTAGGACAGATACGCAGTATTTT. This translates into CASSPSVNFRTDTQYF.

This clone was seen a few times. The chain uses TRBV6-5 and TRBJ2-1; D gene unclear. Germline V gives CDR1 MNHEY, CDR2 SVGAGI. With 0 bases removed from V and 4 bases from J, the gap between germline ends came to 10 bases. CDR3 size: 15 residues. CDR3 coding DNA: TGTGCCAGCAGTTACTCGGACCAACGATACAATGAGCAGTTCTTC. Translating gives CASSYSDQRYNEQFF.

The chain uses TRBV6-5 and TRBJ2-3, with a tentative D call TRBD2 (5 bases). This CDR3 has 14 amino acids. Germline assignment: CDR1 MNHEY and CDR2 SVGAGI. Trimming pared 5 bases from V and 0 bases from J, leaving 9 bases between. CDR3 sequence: CASSSRGSTDTQYF. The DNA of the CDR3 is TGTGCCAGCAGTAGCCGGGGTAGCACAGATACGCAGTATTTT.

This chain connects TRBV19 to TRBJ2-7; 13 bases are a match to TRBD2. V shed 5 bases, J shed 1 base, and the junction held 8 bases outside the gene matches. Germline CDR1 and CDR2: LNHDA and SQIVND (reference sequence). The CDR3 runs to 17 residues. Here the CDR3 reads CASSEGLAGWESYEQYF. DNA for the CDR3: TGTGCCAGTAGTGAGGGACTAGCGGGATGGGAGTCCTACGAGCAGTACTTC. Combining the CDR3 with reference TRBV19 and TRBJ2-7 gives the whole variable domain DGGITQSPKYLFRKEGQNVTLSCEQNLNHDAMYWYRQDPGQGLRLIYYSQIVNDFQKGDIAEGYSVSREKKESFPLTVTSAQKNPTAFYLCASSEGLAGWESYEQYFGPGTRLTVT.

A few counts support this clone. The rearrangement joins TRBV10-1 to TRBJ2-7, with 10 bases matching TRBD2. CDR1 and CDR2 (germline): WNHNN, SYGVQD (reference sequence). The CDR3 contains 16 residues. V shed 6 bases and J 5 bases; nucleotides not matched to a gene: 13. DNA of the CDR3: TGCGCCAGCAGGGGGAAGGCTAGCGGGAGAGTGAACGAGCAGTACTTC. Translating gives CASRGKASGRVNEQYF.

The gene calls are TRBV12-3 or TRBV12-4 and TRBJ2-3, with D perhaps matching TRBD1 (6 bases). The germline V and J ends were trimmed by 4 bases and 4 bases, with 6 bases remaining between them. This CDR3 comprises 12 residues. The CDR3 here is CASSWGPDTQYF. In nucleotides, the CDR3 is TGTGCCAGCAGTTGGGGGCCAGATACGCAGTATTTT.

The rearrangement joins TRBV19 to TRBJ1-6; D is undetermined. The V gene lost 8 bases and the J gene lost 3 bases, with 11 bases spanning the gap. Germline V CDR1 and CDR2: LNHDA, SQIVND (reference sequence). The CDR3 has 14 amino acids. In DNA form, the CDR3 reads TGTGCCAGTGGGGATTCCTACTATAATTCACCCCTCCACTTT. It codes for CASGDSYYNSPLHF.

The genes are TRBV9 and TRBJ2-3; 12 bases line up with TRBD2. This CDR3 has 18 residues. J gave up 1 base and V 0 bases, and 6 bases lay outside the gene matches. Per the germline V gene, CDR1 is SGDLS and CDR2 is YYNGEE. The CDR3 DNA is TGTGCCAGCAGCGTAGGCTCTAGCGGGAGGGCTGGCACAGATACGCAGTATTTT. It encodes CASSVGSSGRAGTDTQYF.

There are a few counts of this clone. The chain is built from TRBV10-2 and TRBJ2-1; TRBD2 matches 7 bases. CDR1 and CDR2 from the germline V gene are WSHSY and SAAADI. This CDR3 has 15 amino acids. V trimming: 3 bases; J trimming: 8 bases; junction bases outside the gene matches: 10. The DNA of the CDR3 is TGCGCCAGCAGTGACGGAGGCGGGAGACTGGATGAGCAGTTCTTC. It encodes CASSDGGGRLDEQFF.

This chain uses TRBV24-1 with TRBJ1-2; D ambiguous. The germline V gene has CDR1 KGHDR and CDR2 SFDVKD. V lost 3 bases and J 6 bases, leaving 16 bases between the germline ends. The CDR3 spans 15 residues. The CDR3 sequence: CATSDNRELLHGYTF. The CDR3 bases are TGTGCCACCAGTGATAATCGGGAATTATTGCATGGCTACACCTTC.

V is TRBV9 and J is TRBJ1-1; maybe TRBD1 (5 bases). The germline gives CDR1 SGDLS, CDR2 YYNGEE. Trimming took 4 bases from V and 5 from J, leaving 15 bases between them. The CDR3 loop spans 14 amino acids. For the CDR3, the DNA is TGTGCCAGCAGCCCAGGGAGGGGCGGGACTGAAGCTTTCTTT. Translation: CASSPGRGGTEAFF.

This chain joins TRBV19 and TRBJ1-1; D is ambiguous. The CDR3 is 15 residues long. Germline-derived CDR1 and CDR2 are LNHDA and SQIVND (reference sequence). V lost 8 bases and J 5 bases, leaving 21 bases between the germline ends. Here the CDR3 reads CASALGLGMWTEAFF. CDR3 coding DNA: TGTGCCAGTGCCCTCGGGTTGGGGATGTGGACTGAAGCTTTCTTT.

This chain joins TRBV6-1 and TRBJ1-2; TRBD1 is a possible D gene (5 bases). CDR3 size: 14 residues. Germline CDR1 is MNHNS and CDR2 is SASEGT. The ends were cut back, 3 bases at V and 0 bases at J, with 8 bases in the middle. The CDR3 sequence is CASSDGTTNYGYTF. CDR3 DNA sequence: TGTGCCAGCAGTGATGGGACCACTAACTATGGCTACACCTTC.

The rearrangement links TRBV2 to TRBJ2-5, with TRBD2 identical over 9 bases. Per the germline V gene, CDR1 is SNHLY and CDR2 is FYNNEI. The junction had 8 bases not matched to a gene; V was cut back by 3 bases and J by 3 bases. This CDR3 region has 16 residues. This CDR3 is CASSDALAGVEETQYF. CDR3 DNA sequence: TGTGCCAGCAGTGATGCGTTAGCGGGAGTGGAAGAGACCCAGTACTTC.

The CDR3 nucleotides read TGCGCCAGCAGCCAGCTGCGGGAGCAGTTCTTC. Its translation: CASSQLREQFF. This sequence joins TRBV4-1 and TRBJ2-1; D remains unclear. The CDR3 extends over 11 amino acids. CDR1 is MGHRA, CDR2 YSYEKL, per germline. The V end was cut by 3 bases, the J end by 10 bases, with 7 bases between.

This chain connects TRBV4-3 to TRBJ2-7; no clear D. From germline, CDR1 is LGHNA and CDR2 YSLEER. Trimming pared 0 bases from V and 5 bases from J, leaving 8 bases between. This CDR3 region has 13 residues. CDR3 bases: TGCGCCAGCAGCCAAGATCTGTGGGACGAGCAGTACTTC. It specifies CASSQDLWDEQYF.

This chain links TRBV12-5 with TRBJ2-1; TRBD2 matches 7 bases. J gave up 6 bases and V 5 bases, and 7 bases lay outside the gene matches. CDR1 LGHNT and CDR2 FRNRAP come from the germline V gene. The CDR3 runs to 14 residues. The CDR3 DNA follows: TGTGCTAGTGGTCCAGAGCGGGAAGGCAATGAGCAGTTCTTC. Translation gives CASGPEREGNEQFF.

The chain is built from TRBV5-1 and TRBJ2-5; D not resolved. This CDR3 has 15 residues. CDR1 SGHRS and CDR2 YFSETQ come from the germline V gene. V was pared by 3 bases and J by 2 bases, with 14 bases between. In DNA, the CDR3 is TGCGCCAGCAGCTCAACGGAAGTAGTTCAAGAGACCCAGTACTTC. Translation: CASSSTEVVQETQYF.

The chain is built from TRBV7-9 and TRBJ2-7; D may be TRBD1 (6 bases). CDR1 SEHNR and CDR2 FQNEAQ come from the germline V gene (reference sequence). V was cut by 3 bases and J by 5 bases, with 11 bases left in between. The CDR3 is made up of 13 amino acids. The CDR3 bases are TGTGCCAGCAGCTTGAACAGGGAGAACGAGCAGTACTTC. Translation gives CASSLNRENEQYF.

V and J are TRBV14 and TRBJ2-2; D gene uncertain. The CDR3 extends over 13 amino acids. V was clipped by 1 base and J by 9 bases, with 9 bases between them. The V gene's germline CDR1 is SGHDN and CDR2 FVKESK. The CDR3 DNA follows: TGTGCCAGCAGCCAAGCCACGCGGAGGGAGCTGTTTTTT. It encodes CASSQATRRELFF.

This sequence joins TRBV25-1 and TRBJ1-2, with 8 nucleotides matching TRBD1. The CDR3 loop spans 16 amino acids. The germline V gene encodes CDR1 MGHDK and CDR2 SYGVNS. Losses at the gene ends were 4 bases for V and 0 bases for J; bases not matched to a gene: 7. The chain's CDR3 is CASSAPTGAANYGYTF. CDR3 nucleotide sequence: TGTGCCAGCAGTGCGCCGACAGGGGCAGCTAACTATGGCTACACCTTC.